The 32 T cell receptor beta chains given below trace back to one sample, sequenced in a study of somatic mutations in cytotoxic T cells in rheumatoid arthritis. Data came from immunoSEQ multiplex PCR; TCRdb stores just in-frame clones and leaves some out. The data hold 16,000 or so clones, with over 65% observed a single time. Specimen: CD8+ T cells sorted from blood. Receptors originate from an adult with rheumatoid arthritis.

For this clone: The junction departs from the called germline gene at one end, perhaps through a read error. The V and J genes are TRBV7-9 and TRBJ2-5, with D perhaps matching TRBD1 or TRBD2 (5 bases each). The DNA end lines up better with TRBJ2-7; the J call may be wrong. This CDR3 region has 17 residues. The germline V gene encodes CDR1 SEHNR and CDR2 FQNEAQ (reference sequence). The CDR3 coding sequence is TGTGCCAGCAGCCTAGCAGAATGGGACCCCGCCTCCTACGAGCAGTACTTC. Translated: CASSLAEWDPASYEQYF.

J is TRBJ1-6 and V is TRBV5-4; weak D call: TRBD1 (6 bases). The CDR3 extends over 16 amino acids. V was clipped by 0 bases and J by 6 bases, with 13 bases between them. Per germline, CDR1 SGHNT and CDR2 YYREEE (reference sequence). CDR3 in amino acids: CASSLAPGASNSPLHF. The CDR3, as DNA: TGTGCCAGCAGCTTGGCGCCAGGGGCGAGTAATTCACCCCTCCACTTT. Full variable domain (missing parts from reference TRBV5-4 and TRBJ1-6): ETGVTQSPTHLIKTRGQQVTLRCSSQSGHNTVSWYQQALGQGPQFIFQYYREEENGRGNFPPRFSGLQFPNYSSELNVNALELDDSALYLCASSLAPGASNSPLHFGNGTRLTVT.

The chain recombines TRBV5-6 with TRBJ1-3; 7 positions agree with TRBD1. The CDR3 sequence is 15 residues long. In germline, CDR1 is SGHDT, CDR2 YYEEEE. The V and J ends lost 0 bases and 4 bases, in that order; junction bases with no gene match: 4. In nucleotides, the CDR3 is TGTGCCAGCAGCTTGGGACAGGGCCTCGGAAACACCATATATTTT. Translation: CASSLGQGLGNTIYF.

CDR3 in amino acids: CASSASGGVGSDTQYF. CDR3 coding DNA: TGTGCCAGCAGCGCTAGCGGGGGGGTCGGTTCAGATACGCAGTATTTT. This sequence joins TRBV9 and TRBJ2-3; TRBD2 agrees at 12 bases. V lost 3 bases, J lost 4 bases, and 6 bases stayed unmatched. The germline gives CDR1 SGDLS, CDR2 YYNGEE. The CDR3 totals 16 residues.

The J gene is TRBJ1-1, the V gene TRBV25-1; D gene unclear. Germline CDR1 reads MGHDK; CDR2 reads SYGVNS. V was pared by 1 base and J by 6 bases, with 6 bases between. The CDR3 totals 12 residues. The CDR3 DNA reads TGTGCCAGCAGTGAATTCCCTTCTGAAGCTTTCTTT. It encodes CASSEFPSEAFF.

The V gene is TRBV5-1, the J gene TRBJ2-1; TRBD2 agrees at 11 bases. The CDR3 length is 14 residues. Germline-derived CDR1 and CDR2 are SGHRS and YFSETQ. Trimming at V came to 5 bases and at J to 4 bases, leaving 2 bases not matched to a gene. DNA for the CDR3: TGCGCCAGCAGACCTAGCGGGGGGTACAATGAGCAGTTCTTC. Translating gives CASRPSGGYNEQFF. Using reference TRBV5-1 and TRBJ2-1 for the parts outside the CDR3, the full variable domain is KAGVTQTPRYLIKTRGQQVTLSCSPISGHRSVSWYQQTPGQGLQFLFEYFSETQRNKGNFPGRFSGRQFSNSRSEMNVSTLELGDSALYLCASRPSGGYNEQFFGPGTRLTVL.

The chain uses TRBV9 and TRBJ2-1; 7 bases agree with TRBD2. Per the germline V gene, CDR1 is SGDLS and CDR2 is YYNGEE. This CDR3 comprises 15 residues. V dropped 0 bases and J dropped 3; count of bases not matched to a gene: 3. Written as DNA, the CDR3 is TGTGCCAGCAGCGTAGCACGGGGGGACTACAATGAGCAGTTCTTC. The encoded protein is CASSVARGDYNEQFF.

V gene TRBV6-5 combines with J gene TRBJ2-3; no firm D call. This CDR3 has 14 residues. V was clipped by 5 bases and J by 0 bases, with 9 bases between them. Germline assignment: CDR1 MNHEY and CDR2 SVGAGI. As DNA, the CDR3 is TGTGCCAGCAGTCGCGGATCTAGCACAGATACGCAGTATTTT. This translates into CASSRGSSTDTQYF.

The chain employs TRBV5-1 and TRBJ1-3, with D possibly TRBD1 on 6 matching bases. Germline V CDR1 and CDR2: SGHRS, YFSETQ. This CDR3 is built from 16 residues. V was pared by 2 bases and J by 3 bases, with 15 bases between. The CDR3 sequence is CASSLRQDLFGNTIYF. The CDR3 DNA reads as TGCGCCAGCAGCTTAAGACAGGATTTATTTGGAAACACCATATATTTT.

The genes are TRBV2 and TRBJ2-1; D gene ambiguous. Germline CDR1 and CDR2: SNHLY and FYNNEI. Trimming cost V 8 bases and J 9 bases, with 14 bases left between them. The CDR3 contains 12 residues. CDR3 in amino acids: CASEYVGGEQFF. The CDR3 DNA reads TGTGCCAGCGAGTATGTGGGCGGTGAGCAGTTCTTC.

V gene TRBV2 combines with J gene TRBJ1-2, with D possibly matching TRBD1 (6 bases). V lost 9 bases, J lost 4 bases, and 15 bases lay in between. CDR1 SNHLY and CDR2 FYNNEI come from the germline V gene. The CDR3 totals 13 residues. CDR3 sequence reads: CASIQGPIYGYTF. CDR3 bases: TGTGCCAGTATACAGGGCCCCATCTATGGCTACACCTTC.

The chain is built from TRBV7-2 and TRBJ1-2; D gene unclear. Trimming took off 1 base at V and 4 bases at J, with 13 bases between the two ends. The germline V gene encodes CDR1 SGHTA and CDR2 FQGNSA. This CDR3 has 15 amino acids. The CDR3 here is CASSLDRGGLYGYTF. The CDR3 DNA follows: TGTGCCAGCAGCTTAGACCGAGGCGGTCTCTATGGCTACACCTTC.

This clone was observed a few times. This rearrangement joins TRBV7-9 to TRBJ1-2; D perhaps matches TRBD1 (5 bases). The germline CDR1 and CDR2 sequences are SEHNR and FQNEAQ (reference sequence). The CDR3 has 16 residues. V lost 5 bases and J lost 2, with 18 bases in between. The CDR3, as DNA: TGTGCCAGCAGCCCGGTCAACCTGGACACCAACTATGGCTACACCTTC. Protein product: CASSPVNLDTNYGYTF.

This clone was seen more than once but under ten times. The CDR3 sequence: CASAYGQGGTDTQYF. The CDR3 DNA reads TGTGCCAGCGCCTACGGACAGGGGGGCACAGATACGCAGTATTTT. This chain links TRBV6-4 with TRBJ2-3; 10 bases match TRBD1. Germline V gene sequence: CDR1 MRHNA, CDR2 SNTAGT. Unmatched junction bases numbered 6, after V lost 8 bases and J lost 1 base. This CDR3 comprises 15 residues.

Comment on this clone: An end of the junction differs from the germline gene, which may be a read error. The CDR3: CASSPRVPGTVAF. The CDR3 coding sequence is TGTGCCAGCAGCCCGCGAGTTCCCGGGACAGTTGCTTTT. This chain connects TRBV11-2 to TRBJ1-4, with TRBD1 matching 7 bases. The CDR3 covers 13 residues. Germline loops: CDR1 SGHAT, CDR2 FQNNGV.

This chain links TRBV30 with TRBJ1-1, with 10 bases identical to TRBD1. V lost 6 bases and J lost 8; bases outside the gene matches: 12. CDR3 size: 14 residues. CDR1 is GTSNPN, CDR2 SVGIG, per germline (reference sequence). The CDR3 is CACSRTGGFREAFF. DNA for the CDR3: TGTGCCTGTTCCCGGACAGGGGGTTTTCGGGAAGCTTTCTTT.

V is TRBV6-5 and J is TRBJ2-7, with D tentatively TRBD2 (6 bases). Germline values: CDR1 MNHEY, CDR2 SVGAGI. V lost 4 bases and J lost 3, with 13 bases in between. The CDR3 length is 14 residues. CDR3 residues: CASSFGGTLYEQYF. For the CDR3, the DNA is TGTGCCAGCAGTTTCGGCGGGACTCTCTACGAGCAGTACTTC.

Notes on this clone: Other nucleotide sequences in the sample specify the same CDR3. The gene calls are TRBV7-3 and TRBJ2-7, with D unclear. The CDR3 is 13 residues long. Germline CDR1 SGHTA, CDR2 FQGTGA. Trimming removed 5 bases at V and 2 bases at J, with 10 bases between. The CDR3 coding sequence is TGTGCCAGCAGCCCCGGGCCCACCTACGAGCAGTACTTC. As protein: CASSPGPTYEQYF.

This clone appeared once. The chain's CDR3 is CASSLGWAYEQYF. CDR3 nucleotide sequence: TGTGCCAGCAGCTTAGGGTGGGCCTACGAGCAGTACTTC. The V gene is TRBV7-2, the J gene TRBJ2-7, with no clear D. With 1 base removed from V and 2 bases from J, the gap between germline ends came to 6 bases. Germline CDR1 is SGHTA and CDR2 is FQGNSA. The CDR3 spans 13 residues.

The V and J genes are TRBV6-5 and TRBJ1-1; 10 bases line up with TRBD1. CDR3 length: 15 amino acids. The germline V gene encodes CDR1 MNHEY and CDR2 SVGAGI. Trimming at V came to 6 bases and at J to 7 bases, leaving 11 bases not matched to a gene. The CDR3 bases are TGTGCCAGCAGAACACTGACAGGGGGCGCGGGTGAAGCTTTCTTT. Its protein product is CASRTLTGGAGEAFF.

J is TRBJ1-1 and V is TRBV2; D gene unclear. Trimming pared 2 bases from V and 4 bases from J, leaving 14 bases between. The CDR3 is made up of 15 amino acids. Germline assignment: CDR1 SNHLY and CDR2 FYNNEI. The CDR3 spells CASSESGEGGTEAFF. The CDR3 DNA reads as TGTGCCAGCAGTGAAAGTGGAGAGGGAGGCACTGAAGCTTTCTTT. Based on the CDR3 plus reference TRBV2 and TRBJ1-1, the full variable domain is EPEVTQTPSHQVTQMGQEVILRCVPISNHLYFYWYRQILGQKVEFLVSFYNNEISEKSEIFDDQFSVERPDGSNFTLKIRSTKLEDSAMYFCASSESGEGGTEAFFGQGTRLTVV.

The V gene is TRBV7-8, the J gene TRBJ2-7; the D call may be TRBD1 or TRBD2 (6 bases each). The germline V and J ends were trimmed by 5 bases and 7 bases, with 15 bases remaining between them. CDR3 length: 13 amino acids. Looked up from germline, CDR1 is SGHVS and CDR2 is FQNEAQ. The CDR3 coding sequence is TGTGCCAGCAGCCGCCCGGGGGCAGAGGAGCAGTACTTC. Protein: CASSRPGAEEQYF.

This clone came up a few times. The V gene is TRBV2, the J gene TRBJ1-5, with 10 bases that match TRBD1. V lost 3 bases and J lost 2; bases outside the gene matches: 1. This CDR3 spans 15 amino acids. Germline CDR1 SNHLY, CDR2 FYNNEI. CDR3 residues: CASSEGQGRNQPQHF. For the CDR3, the DNA is TGTGCCAGCAGTGAGGGACAGGGGCGCAATCAGCCCCAGCATTTT.

The chain combines TRBV21-1 with TRBJ2-3; the D call TRBD2 from the table was never checked on the DNA. TRBV21-1 is labeled a pseudogene. This CDR3 region has 18 residues. Here the CDR3 reads CASSKVRTSGGAGDTQYF. CDR3 nucleotides: TGTGCCAGCAGCAAAGTTAGGACTAGCGGGGGGGCTGGAGATACGCAGTATTTT.

The genes are TRBV13 and TRBJ2-5; D call uncertain. Trimming left V 2 bases short and J 5 bases short, with 12 bases between. The length of the CDR3 is 14 residues. Germline CDR1 PRHDT, CDR2 FYEKMQ (reference sequence). CDR3 nucleotides: TGTGCCAGCAGCTTACCGACGTTTAGGGAGACCCAGTACTTC. It is translated as CASSLPTFRETQYF. The variable domain in full, completed from reference TRBV13 and TRBJ2-5, reads AAGVIQSPRHLIKEKRETATLKCYPIPRHDTVYWYQQGPGQDPQFLISFYEKMQSDKGSIPDRFSAQQFSDYHSELNMSSLELGDSALYFCASSLPTFRETQYFGPGTRLLVL.

The rearrangement joins TRBV10-2 to TRBJ1-6; no reliable D call. The CDR3 has 14 residues. The germline V gene has CDR1 WSHSY and CDR2 SAAADI. Trimming took off 7 bases at V and 6 bases at J, with 13 bases between the two ends. In nucleotides, the CDR3 is TGCGCCAGCAATACCCTGGAGGGTAATTCACCCCTCCACTTT. Protein product: CASNTLEGNSPLHF.

The CDR3 spells CASSSLVAGDLSTDTQYF. Here the CDR3 DNA reads TGTGCCAGCAGCTCCCTGGTAGCGGGAGATCTTAGCACAGATACGCAGTATTTT. V and J are TRBV7-9 and TRBJ2-3; TRBD2 agrees at 9 bases. The V and J ends lost 4 bases and 0 bases, in that order; junction bases with no gene match: 11. Germline V gene sequence: CDR1 SEHNR, CDR2 FQNEAQ (reference sequence). The CDR3 loop spans 18 amino acids. Variable domain in full (rest from reference TRBV7-9 and TRBJ2-3): DTGVSQNPRHKITKRGQNVTFRCDPISEHNRLYWYRQTLGQGPEFLTYFQNEAQLEKSRLLSDRFSAERPKGSFSTLEIQRTEQGDSAMYLCASSSLVAGDLSTDTQYFGPGTRLTVL.

The rearrangement joins TRBV5-4 to TRBJ2-7; no clear D gene. With 4 bases removed from V and 7 bases from J, the gap between germline ends came to 9 bases. The CDR3 runs to 11 residues. Looked up from germline, CDR1 is SGHNT and CDR2 is YYREEE (reference sequence). CDR3 sequence: CASSVLGEQYF. CDR3 coding DNA: TGTGCCAGCAGCGTCCTTGGGGAGCAGTACTTC.

This chain connects TRBV13 to TRBJ1-5, with D possibly TRBD1 on 6 matching bases. Germline V gene data show CDR1 as PRHDT and CDR2 as FYEKMQ (reference sequence). The V and J ends lost 0 bases and 2 bases respectively, with 11 bases between them. This CDR3 region has 16 residues. This CDR3 reads CASSLGAGEGNQPQHF. The CDR3 nucleotides read TGTGCCAGCAGCTTAGGAGCAGGGGAAGGCAATCAGCCCCAGCATTTT.

The gene calls are TRBV4-1 and TRBJ2-3, with unresolved D. V was trimmed by 1 base and J by 2 bases, leaving 10 bases between them. Germline assignment: CDR1 MGHRA and CDR2 YSYEKL. The CDR3 loop spans 15 amino acids. CDR3 protein: CASSQAWANTDTQYF. For the CDR3, the DNA is TGCGCCAGCAGCCAAGCGTGGGCCAACACAGATACGCAGTATTTT.

A few counts support this clone. This chain uses TRBV27 with TRBJ1-1; no reliable D call. Trimming stripped 6 bases from V and 3 bases from J, with 5 bases between. The CDR3 contains 11 residues. The germline V gene encodes CDR1 MNHEY and CDR2 SMNVEV (reference sequence). The CDR3 DNA follows: TGTGCCAGCAGAAGTTACACTGAAGCTTTCTTT. Its protein is CASRSYTEAFF.

This chain links TRBV9 with TRBJ2-7; D is perhaps TRBD1 or TRBD2 (5 bases each). V lost 4 bases to trimming and J lost 1 base, with 18 bases between them. In germline, CDR1 is SGDLS, CDR2 YYNGEE. The CDR3 length is 16 residues. CDR3 amino acids: CASSTPRGARSYEQYF. The DNA for the CDR3 is TGTGCCAGCAGCACACCCCGAGGGGCTCGATCCTACGAGCAGTACTTC. Using reference TRBV9 and TRBJ2-7 for the parts outside the CDR3, the full variable domain is DSGVTQTPKHLITATGQRVTLRCSPRSGDLSVYWYQQSLDQGLQFLIQYYNGEERAKGNILERFSAQQFPDLHSELNLSSLELGDSALYFCASSTPRGARSYEQYFGPGTRLTVT.